This T cell receptor beta chain originates from a study of cytomegalovirus exposure and HLA in healthy donors. Study at large: In an earlier analysis, around 100 million unique TCR beta sequences were found from some 180 million T cells.

Germline CDR1 is SGHTA and CDR2 is FQGNSA. V shed 6 bases and J 2 bases; nucleotides not matched to a gene: 3. CDR3 length: 13 amino acids. Donors counted as nominally healthy when sampled, yet unrecorded immune exposures were likely. The study's findings and limits: Reported results showed that the classifier diagnosed cytomegalovirus status with high specificity and sensitivity. Roughly even sequencing depth across donors was the assumption behind the presence/absence analyses.

Of note for this clone: Its antigen is as yet unknown.

The PCR made use of 60 Vbeta and 13 Jbeta primers. TCRdb's copy holds only in-frame clones and misses some; the assay was immunoSEQ multiplex PCR. With roughly 65,000 clones in the sample, the ten largest clones hold less than 20%. This clonotype originated in a boy younger than 18 in good health and CMV-seronegative. This sequence joins TRBV7-2 and TRBJ2-5; 7 bases are shared with TRBD1. The sample taken for sequencing was PBMCs. The CDR3 sequence: CASRRDSQETQYF. The CDR3 nucleotides are TGTGCCAGCAGACGGGACAGTCAAGAGACCCAGTACTTC.